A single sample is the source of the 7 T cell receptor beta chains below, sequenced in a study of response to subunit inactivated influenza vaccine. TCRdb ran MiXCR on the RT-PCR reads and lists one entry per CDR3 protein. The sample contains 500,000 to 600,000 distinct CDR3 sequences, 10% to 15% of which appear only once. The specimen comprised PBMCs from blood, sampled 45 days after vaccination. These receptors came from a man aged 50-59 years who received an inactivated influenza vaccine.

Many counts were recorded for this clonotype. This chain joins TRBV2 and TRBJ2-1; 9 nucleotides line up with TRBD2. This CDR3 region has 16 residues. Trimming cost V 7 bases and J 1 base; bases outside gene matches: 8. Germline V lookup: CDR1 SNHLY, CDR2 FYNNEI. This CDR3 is CASKGVGLASYNEQFF. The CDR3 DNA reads TGTGCCAGCAAGGGGGTGGGACTAGCTTCCTACAATGAGCAGTTCTTC.

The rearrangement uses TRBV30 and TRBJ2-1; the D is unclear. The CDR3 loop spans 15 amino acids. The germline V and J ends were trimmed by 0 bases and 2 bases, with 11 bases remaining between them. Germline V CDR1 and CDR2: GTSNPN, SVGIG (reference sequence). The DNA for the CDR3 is TGTGCCTGGAGTGTACCAGTTAGTACCTACAATGAGCAGTTCTTC. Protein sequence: CAWSVPVSTYNEQFF.

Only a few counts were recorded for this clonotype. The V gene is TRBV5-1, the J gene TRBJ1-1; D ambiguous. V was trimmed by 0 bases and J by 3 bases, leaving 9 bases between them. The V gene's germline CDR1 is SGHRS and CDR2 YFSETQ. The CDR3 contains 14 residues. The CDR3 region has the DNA TGCGCCAGCAGCTTGGTCGCCCAAGACACTGAAGCTTTCTTT. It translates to CASSLVAQDTEAFF.

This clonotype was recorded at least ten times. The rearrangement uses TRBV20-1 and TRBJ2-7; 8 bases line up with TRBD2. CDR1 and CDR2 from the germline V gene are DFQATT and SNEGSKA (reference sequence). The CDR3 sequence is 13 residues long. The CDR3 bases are TGCGGCTCCTGGGTAGCGGGATCCTACGAGCAGTACTTC. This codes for CGSWVAGSYEQYF.

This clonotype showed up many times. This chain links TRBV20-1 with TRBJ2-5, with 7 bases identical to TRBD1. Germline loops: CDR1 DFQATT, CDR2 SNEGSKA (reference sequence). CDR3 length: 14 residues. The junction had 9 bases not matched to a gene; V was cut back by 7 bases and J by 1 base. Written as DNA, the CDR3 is TGCAGTGGATTCCCCCGGACAGGCCAAGAGACCCAGTACTTC. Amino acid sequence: CSGFPRTGQETQYF.

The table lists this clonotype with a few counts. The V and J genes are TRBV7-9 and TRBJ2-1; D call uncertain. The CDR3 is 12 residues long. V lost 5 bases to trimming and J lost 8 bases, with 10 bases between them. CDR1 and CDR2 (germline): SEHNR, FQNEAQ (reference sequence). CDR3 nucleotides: TGTGCCAGCAGCCGTAGTTCCCATGAGCAGTTCTTC. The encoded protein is CASSRSSHEQFF.

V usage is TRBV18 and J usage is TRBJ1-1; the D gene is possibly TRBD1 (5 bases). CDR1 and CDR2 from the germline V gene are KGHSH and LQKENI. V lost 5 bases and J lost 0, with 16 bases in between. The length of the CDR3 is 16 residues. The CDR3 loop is CASSTGRVGLNTEAFF. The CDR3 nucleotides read TGTGCCAGCTCAACGGGACGGGTCGGTCTGAACACTGAAGCTTTCTTT.